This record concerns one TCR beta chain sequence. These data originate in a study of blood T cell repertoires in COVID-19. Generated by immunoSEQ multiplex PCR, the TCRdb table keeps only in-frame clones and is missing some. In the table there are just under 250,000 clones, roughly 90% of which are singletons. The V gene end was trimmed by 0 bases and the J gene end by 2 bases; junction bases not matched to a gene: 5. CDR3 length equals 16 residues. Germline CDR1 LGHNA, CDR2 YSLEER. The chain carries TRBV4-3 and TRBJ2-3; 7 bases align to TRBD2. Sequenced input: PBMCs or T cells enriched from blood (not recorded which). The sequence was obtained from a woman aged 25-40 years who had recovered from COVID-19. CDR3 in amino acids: CASSQEVAGVTDTQYF. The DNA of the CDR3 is TGCGCCAGCAGCCAAGAAGTGGCGGGAGTCACAGATACGCAGTATTTT.